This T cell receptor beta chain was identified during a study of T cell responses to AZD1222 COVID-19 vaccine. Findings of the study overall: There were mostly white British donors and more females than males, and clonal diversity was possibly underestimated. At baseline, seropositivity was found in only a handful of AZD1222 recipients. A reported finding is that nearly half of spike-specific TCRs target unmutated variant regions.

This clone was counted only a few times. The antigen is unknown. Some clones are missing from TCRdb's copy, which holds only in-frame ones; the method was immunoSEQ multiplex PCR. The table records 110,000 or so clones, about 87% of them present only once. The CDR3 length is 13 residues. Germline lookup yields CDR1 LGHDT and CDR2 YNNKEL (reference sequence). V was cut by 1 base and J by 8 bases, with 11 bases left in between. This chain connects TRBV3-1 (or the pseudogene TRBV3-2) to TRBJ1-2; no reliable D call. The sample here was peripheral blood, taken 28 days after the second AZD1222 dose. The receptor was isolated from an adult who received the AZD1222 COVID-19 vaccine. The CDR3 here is CASSQVPAEGYTF. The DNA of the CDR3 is TGTGCCAGCAGCCAAGTGCCAGCGGAAGGCTACACCTTC.